These 31 T cell receptor beta chains were sequenced from one sample in a study of OX40 agonist ivuxolimab in advanced cancers. Here immunoSEQ multiplex PCR was the method, and the copy in TCRdb shows in-frame clones only, minus some. Among tens of thousands of clones, roughly 84% were seen once, and the ten largest hold 15% to 25%. The sample was CD4+ or CD8+ T cells sorted from blood, taken in a trial of the OX40 agonist ivuxolimab. These receptors were taken from an adult with an advanced solid tumor such as melanoma, head and neck, liver or kidney cancer.

The gene calls are TRBV27 and TRBJ2-7, with no clear D. Trimming removed 5 bases from V and 1 base from J, with 9 bases in between. Germline CDR1 MNHEY, CDR2 SMNVEV (reference sequence). The CDR3 has 13 residues. DNA for the CDR3: TGTGCCAGCAGTACGACTCAATCCTACGAGCAGTACTTC. This translates into CASSTTQSYEQYF.

V usage is TRBV19 and J usage is TRBJ2-3, with a weak D call TRBD1 (7 bases). Trimming took 2 bases from V and 3 from J, leaving 9 bases between them. CDR3 length: 14 amino acids. Germline assignment: CDR1 LNHDA and CDR2 SQIVND (reference sequence). This chain's CDR3 is CASSIQGGTDTQYF. The CDR3, as DNA: TGTGCCAGTAGTATACAGGGGGGAACAGATACGCAGTATTTT.

V and J are TRBV9 and TRBJ1-1; maybe TRBD1 (5 bases). Germline V lookup: CDR1 SGDLS, CDR2 YYNGEE. The CDR3 is 14 residues long. V lost 4 bases to trimming and J lost 8 bases, with 18 bases between them. This CDR3 is CASSFRPGRTEAFF. CDR3 nucleotides: TGTGCCAGCAGCTTCCGCCCGGGCAGGACAGAAGCTTTCTTT. The variable domain in full, with the rest retrieved from reference TRBV9 and TRBJ1-1, is DSGVTQTPKHLITATGQRVTLRCSPRSGDLSVYWYQQSLDQGLQFLIQYYNGEERAKGNILERFSAQQFPDLHSELNLSSLELGDSALYFCASSFRPGRTEAFFGQGTRLTVV.

The gene calls are TRBV2 and TRBJ1-5; D unclear. From germline, CDR1 is SNHLY and CDR2 FYNNEI. The CDR3 consists of 17 residues. V was trimmed by 2 bases and J by 0 bases, leaving 14 bases between them. The CDR3 protein is CASSESRNENSNQPQHF. The CDR3 DNA reads TGTGCCAGCAGTGAATCACGTAACGAAAATAGCAATCAGCCCCAGCATTTT.

The chain has TRBV27 and TRBJ1-2; TRBD1 might be the D (6 bases). The germline gives CDR1 MNHEY, CDR2 SMNVEV (reference sequence). This CDR3 has 14 residues. V was cut by 0 bases and J by 4 bases, with 9 bases left in between. CDR3: CASSLSGGFYGYTF. The DNA for the CDR3 is TGTGCCAGCAGTTTATCAGGGGGATTCTATGGCTACACCTTC.

The V gene is TRBV7-8, the J gene TRBJ2-1; 9 positions agree with TRBD1. The CDR3 is made up of 19 amino acids. Germline assignment: CDR1 SGHVS and CDR2 FQNEAQ. V lost 5 bases, J lost 0 bases, and 14 bases stayed unmatched. The CDR3 is CASSGDRAGTTSSYNEQFF. Written as DNA, the CDR3 is TGTGCCAGCAGCGGGGACAGGGCGGGGACTACTAGCTCCTACAATGAGCAGTTCTTC.

This chain joins TRBV27 and TRBJ2-1; D possibly corresponds to TRBD2 (6 bases). The CDR3 extends over 12 amino acids. V was clipped by 2 bases and J by 9 bases, with 8 bases between them. Germline CDR1 is MNHEY and CDR2 is SMNVEV (reference sequence). CDR3 loop: CASSLGGVEQFF. For the CDR3, the DNA is TGTGCCAGCAGTTTAGGAGGGGTTGAGCAGTTCTTC.

J is TRBJ1-1 and V is TRBV9; D remains unclear. Germline CDR1 and CDR2: SGDLS and YYNGEE. The CDR3 totals 14 residues. V shed 3 bases and J shed 1 base, with 10 bases lying between them. CDR3 nucleotide sequence: TGTGCCAGCAGCGCTGGAGGGAGGAACACTGAAGCTTTCTTT. This sequence encodes CASSAGGRNTEAFF.

V and J are TRBV29-1 and TRBJ2-7; 7 positions match TRBD1. The CDR3 contains 14 residues. V was pared by 0 bases and J by 6 bases, with 8 bases of the junction left unmatched. Germline V gene sequence: CDR1 SQVTM, CDR2 ANQGSEA. The CDR3 sequence is CSVEDREGGREQYF. The CDR3 DNA reads as TGCAGCGTTGAAGATCGCGAAGGGGGCCGCGAGCAGTACTTC.

The chain couples TRBV6-5 to TRBJ1-2; D uncertain. Trimming shortened V by 0 bases and J by 6 bases, and 8 bases separated the two germline ends. CDR1 MNHEY and CDR2 SVGAGI come from the germline V gene. The CDR3 is 13 residues long. Here the CDR3 reads CASSYSGRNGYTF. The CDR3 DNA reads TGTGCCAGCAGTTACTCGGGAAGAAATGGCTACACCTTC.

This sequence joins TRBV4-1 and TRBJ2-2; D remains unclear. The V gene's germline CDR1 is MGHRA and CDR2 YSYEKL. This CDR3 is built from 13 residues. V was cut by 1 base and J by 5 bases, with 5 bases left in between. The CDR3 loop reads CASSQVRTGELFF. The CDR3 coding sequence is TGCGCCAGCAGCCAAGTGCGGACCGGGGAGCTGTTTTTT.

The chain employs TRBV5-6 and TRBJ1-2; no firm D call. The germline V and J ends were trimmed by 0 bases and 2 bases, with 8 bases remaining between them. Germline V CDR1 and CDR2: SGHDT, YYEEEE. This CDR3 region has 14 residues. The CDR3 here is CASSLELLNYGYTF. The CDR3 DNA reads TGTGCCAGCAGCTTGGAGCTCTTAAACTATGGCTACACCTTC.

The genes are TRBV7-8 and TRBJ1-1; a possible D gene is TRBD1 (5 bases). There are 14 residues in the CDR3. Germline values: CDR1 SGHVS, CDR2 FQNEAQ. V was pared by 4 bases and J by 1 base, with 10 bases between. DNA of the CDR3: TGTGCCAGCAGCTCCACGGACACGAACACTGAAGCTTTCTTT. Its translation: CASSSTDTNTEAFF.

The chain carries TRBV28 and TRBJ1-3; possible D gene TRBD1, 6 bases. Trimming left V 5 bases short and J 6 bases short, with 17 bases between. CDR3 size: 15 residues. Germline V gene lookup returns CDR1 MDHEN and CDR2 SYDVKM. The CDR3 DNA sequence: TGTGCCAGCAGTCGCCCGGGAGAGGGGGAAAACACCATATATTTT. Translated: CASSRPGEGENTIYF. The whole variable domain, remainder taken from reference TRBV28 and TRBJ1-3, is DVKVTQSSRYLVKRTGEKVFLECVQDMDHENMFWYRQDPGLGLRLIYFSYDVKMKEKGDIPEGYSVSREKKERFSLILESASTNQTSMYLCASSRPGEGENTIYFGEGSWLTVV.

This sequence joins TRBV9 and TRBJ2-3; D ambiguous. The V end was cut by 3 bases, the J end by 6 bases, with 11 bases between. The CDR3 consists of 13 residues. Germline V lookup: CDR1 SGDLS, CDR2 YYNGEE. In DNA form, the CDR3 reads TGTGCCAGCAGCGAATACCGAGAGGATACGCAGTATTTT. It is translated as CASSEYREDTQYF.

This clone appeared a few times. The V and J genes are TRBV6-5 and TRBJ2-5; 7 nucleotides align to TRBD2. Germline lookup yields CDR1 MNHEY and CDR2 SVGAGI. This CDR3 has 15 amino acids. Trimming cost V 4 bases and J 5 bases; bases outside gene matches: 10. The CDR3 DNA follows: TGTGCCAGCAGTTTGGCGGGAGACGGGGGGGAGACCCAGTACTTC. This gives the protein CASSLAGDGGETQYF.

The chain links TRBV27 to TRBJ1-5; no clear D gene. Germline assignment: CDR1 MNHEY and CDR2 SMNVEV (reference sequence). Deletions cut 6 bases from V and 3 bases from J, with 12 bases between. This CDR3 has 14 residues. The CDR3 sequence: CASSPRAPNQPQHF. CDR3 DNA sequence: TGTGCCAGCAGCCCGCGGGCCCCCAATCAGCCCCAGCATTTT.

The CDR3 sequence is CASSLGGILAEQYF. The CDR3 bases are TGTGCCAGCAGTTTAGGGGGTATCCTGGCGGAGCAGTACTTC. The V gene is TRBV27, the J gene TRBJ2-7; either TRBD1 or TRBD2 may supply D (5 bases each). The germline V gene encodes CDR1 MNHEY and CDR2 SMNVEV (reference sequence). V was trimmed by 2 bases and J by 7 bases, leaving 15 bases between them. This CDR3 spans 14 amino acids.

The rearrangement joins TRBV5-4 to TRBJ2-2; TRBD1 aligns across 10 bases. The CDR3 contains 17 residues. V lost 6 bases and J lost 4; bases outside the gene matches: 12. The germline gives CDR1 SGHNT, CDR2 YYREEE (reference sequence). CDR3 region: CASTYGPGQGSTGELFF. CDR3 coding DNA: TGTGCCAGCACTTACGGGCCGGGACAGGGGTCCACCGGGGAGCTGTTTTTT.

This chain links TRBV29-1 with TRBJ2-2; no definite D call. The CDR3 contains 12 residues. The germline V gene encodes CDR1 SQVTM and CDR2 ANQGSEA. V was trimmed by 6 bases and J by 4 bases, leaving 9 bases between them. The CDR3 loop reads CSVEKPTGELFF. CDR3 sequence (DNA): TGCAGCGTCGAAAAACCCACCGGGGAGCTGTTTTTT.

This rearrangement joins TRBV9 to TRBJ2-3; D is unresolved. CDR1 and CDR2 from the germline V gene are SGDLS and YYNGEE. V lost 0 bases, J lost 4 bases, and 12 bases lay in between. This CDR3 has 15 amino acids. This chain's CDR3 is CASSVGGRSPDTQYF. For the CDR3, the DNA is TGTGCCAGCAGCGTAGGAGGTAGATCGCCAGATACGCAGTATTTT. Based on the CDR3 plus reference TRBV9 and TRBJ2-3, the full variable domain is DSGVTQTPKHLITATGQRVTLRCSPRSGDLSVYWYQQSLDQGLQFLIQYYNGEERAKGNILERFSAQQFPDLHSELNLSSLELGDSALYFCASSVGGRSPDTQYFGPGTRLTVL.

The rearrangement uses TRBV5-8 and TRBJ2-2; 7 nucleotides line up with TRBD1. The V gene's germline CDR1 is SGHTS and CDR2 YDEGEE. V lost 4 bases, J lost 0 bases, and 3 bases stayed unmatched. The CDR3 sequence is 15 residues long. CDR3 sequence: CASSDGTANTGELFF. As DNA, the CDR3 is TGTGCCAGCAGCGACGGGACAGCGAACACCGGGGAGCTGTTTTTT.

The chain carries TRBV10-3 and TRBJ2-7; TRBD2 matches 9 bases. Germline V gene lookup returns CDR1 ENHRY and CDR2 SYGVKD. CDR3 size: 15 residues. The trim removed 4 bases at V and 2 bases at J, leaving 6 bases unmatched. DNA of the CDR3: TGTGCCATCAGTGCGGAGGCTAGCGGGGCCTACGAGCAGTACTTC. It is translated as CAISAEASGAYEQYF.

The chain is built from TRBV11-2 and TRBJ2-7, with D perhaps matching TRBD2 (5 bases). Germline CDR1 SGHAT, CDR2 FQNNGV. V gave up 1 base and J gave up 2 bases, with 9 bases separating them. This CDR3 spans 14 amino acids. The CDR3 protein is CASSLVPGTYEQYF. The CDR3 DNA follows: TGTGCCAGCAGCTTAGTACCCGGGACCTACGAGCAGTACTTC.

The V call is TRBV7-3, the J call TRBJ2-5, with D possibly TRBD1 on 6 matching bases. The CDR3 length is 14 residues. Per the germline V gene, CDR1 is SGHTA and CDR2 is FQGTGA. V was clipped by 3 bases and J by 3 bases, with 11 bases between them. In DNA, the CDR3 is TGTGCCAGCAGCTTTGGGGGCGGAAAAGAGACCCAGTACTTC. Protein sequence: CASSFGGGKETQYF.

V and J are TRBV5-6 and TRBJ2-7, with no clear D. V was pared by 0 bases and J by 0 bases, with 22 bases between. This CDR3 has 19 residues. Germline V gene data show CDR1 as SGHDT and CDR2 as YYEEEE. The CDR3 loop reads CASSLAFGSLMGSSYEQYF. As DNA, the CDR3 is TGTGCCAGCAGCTTGGCCTTCGGCTCACTAATGGGCAGCTCCTACGAGCAGTACTTC.

In this sample, this clone turned up once. The CDR3 region is CASSQGRGGGQETQYF. The CDR3 DNA reads as TGCGCCAGCAGCCAAGGGCGCGGGGGAGGGCAAGAGACCCAGTACTTC. J is TRBJ2-5 and V is TRBV4-1; 7 bases fit TRBD2. V lost 1 base and J lost 2; bases outside the gene matches: 7. This CDR3 spans 16 amino acids. Germline CDR1 MGHRA, CDR2 YSYEKL.

In this sample, this clone turned up a few times. V gene TRBV5-6 combines with J gene TRBJ2-7; no clear D. Germline V gene data show CDR1 as SGHDT and CDR2 as YYEEEE. V was clipped by 5 bases and J by 3 bases, with 15 bases between them. The CDR3 contains 14 residues. CDR3 loop: CASSTSRSNYEQYF. The CDR3 DNA is TGTGCCAGCAGTACTTCTAGATCTAACTACGAGCAGTACTTC.

V usage is TRBV5-8 and J usage is TRBJ2-5; perhaps TRBD2 as D (5 bases). With 2 bases removed from V and 3 bases from J, the gap between germline ends came to 8 bases. In germline, CDR1 is SGHTS, CDR2 YDEGEE. The CDR3 spans 13 residues. CDR3 region: CASSFFGKETQYF. The CDR3 nucleotides read TGTGCCAGCAGCTTTTTCGGGAAAGAGACCCAGTACTTC.

V usage is TRBV6-6 and J usage is TRBJ2-7; TRBD1 is a possible D gene (5 bases). This CDR3 has 15 residues. The germline CDR1 and CDR2 sequences are MNHNY and SVGAGI (reference sequence). Trimming took off 0 bases at V and 0 bases at J, with 9 bases between the two ends. The CDR3 loop is CASSYSGVSSYEQYF. The CDR3 DNA sequence: TGTGCCAGCAGTTACTCAGGGGTAAGCTCCTACGAGCAGTACTTC.

Comment on this clone: Other nucleotide sequences from this sample produce the same CDR3. The chain joins TRBV4-3 to TRBJ2-5; D is possibly TRBD2 (6 bases). Deletions cut 0 bases from V and 4 bases from J, with 12 bases between. The CDR3 has 15 residues. The germline V gene encodes CDR1 LGHNA and CDR2 YSLEER. CDR3 DNA sequence: TGCGCCAGCAGCCAAGAGGAGACTAGTGTAGAGACCCAGTACTTC. Translating gives CASSQEETSVETQYF.